Listed below are T cell receptor beta chains from one sample, sequenced in a study of T cell responses to AZD1222 COVID-19 vaccine. Clones were sequenced by immunoSEQ multiplex PCR, and TCRdb holds only the in-frame ones, with some missing. In the table there are about 150,000 clones, approximately 87% of which are singletons. The sample was peripheral blood, taken on day 0 of MenACWY control vaccination. The source of these receptors is an adult in good health. Both conserved end residues are part of each CDR3. D genes are given only for firm matches. For some rows the clone size is stated as once, few or many, or as a class when expanded; others skip it.

TRBV7-2	TRBJ1-1	-	-	TGTGCCAGCAGCTTAGTGTTCAGGACGGCTGAAGCTTTCTTT	CASSLVFRTAEAFF
TRBV12-5	TRBJ2-2	TRBD2	-	TGTGCTAGTGGCCCCGGGACTAGCGGGAGCGCCGGGGAGCTGTTTTTT	CASGPGTSGSAGELFF
TRBV12-3/TRBV12-4	TRBJ2-5	TRBD2	-	TGTGCCAGCATAGGAAGCGGGGGAGAGACCCAGTACTTC	CASIGSGGETQYF
TRBV19	TRBJ2-7	TRBD1	-	TGTGCCAGTAGTATAGAATGGACAGGGAGATTTCACGAGCAGTACTTC	CASSIEWTGRFHEQYF
TRBV19	TRBJ1-5	-	-	TGTGCCAGTAGTATGGGTGGCAACCTCAAGAACGATCAGCCCCAGCATTTT	CASSMGGNLKNDQPQHF
TRBV7-9	TRBJ1-4	-	-	TGTGCCAGCAGCTTGGACGGGTTCACTAATGAAAAACTGTTTTTT	CASSLDGFTNEKLFF
TRBV10-3	TRBJ2-1	TRBD2	-	TGTGCCATCAGTGAGCCGAGCGGGAGGGCCTACAATGAGCAGTTCTTC	CAISEPSGRAYNEQFF
TRBV20-1	TRBJ1-1	TRBD1	-	TGCAGTGCATGGGACAGGGGGGGAGCTTTCTTT	CSAWDRGGAFF
TRBV30	TRBJ2-2	TRBD2	-	TGTGCCTGGAGTGTACTCTCGGGAGGCGGGGAGCTGTTTTTT	CAWSVLSGGGELFF
TRBV14	TRBJ1-1	-	-	TGTGCCAGCAGCCCAGCAGGGGTGGAGGTTGGTTGGGCTTTCTTT	CASSPAGVEVGWAFF
TRBV18	TRBJ1-1	TRBD1	few	TGTGCCAGCTCACCACTCTCGACAGGGGAGTACACTGAAGCTTTCTTT	CASSPLSTGEYTEAFF
TRBV5-5	TRBJ2-7	-	-	TGTGCCAGCAGCCGTCAGGGTTACGAGCAGTACTTC	CASSRQGYEQYF
TRBV18	TRBJ1-5	TRBD1	-	TGTGCCAGCTCATCCGACAGGGGCAATCAGCCCCAGCATTTT	CASSSDRGNQPQHF
TRBV5-1	TRBJ1-2	TRBD1	-	TGCGCCAGCAAGGGGCCTTTGGTGCCGACAGGGCACTTTGGCTACACCTTC	CASKGPLVPTGHFGYTF
TRBV2	TRBJ1-5	-	-	TGTGCCAGCAAATTTCAGGACTTAGCCCATCAGCCCCAGCATTTT	CASKFQDLAHQPQHF
TRBV27	TRBJ2-3	-	-	TGTGCCAGCTCGGGGCTAGAGAGCACAGATACGCAGTATTTT	CASSGLESTDTQYF
TRBV28	TRBJ1-1	-	once	TGTGCCAGCCGAGCCTCGGGGGGCGCAAACACTGAAGCTTTCTTT	CASRASGGANTEAFF
TRBV6-1	TRBJ1-2	-	-	TGTGCCAGCAGTGATCGGGAGGGGGGAGCCTATGGCTACACCTTC	CASSDREGGAYGYTF
TRBV18	TRBJ2-6	-	few	TGTGCCAGCTCACCACGAACAGGGAACTCTGGGGCCAACGTCCTGACTTTC	CASSPRTGNSGANVLTF
TRBV5-6	TRBJ1-5	TRBD1	-	TGTGCCAGCAGTGGGGGACAGACTAGCGGTCAGCCCCAGCATTTT	CASSGGQTSGQPQHF
TRBV3-1/TRBV3-2	TRBJ1-5	-	-	TGTGCCAGCAGCCAAGGACGGGCTCGGGGTGGTCAGCCCCAGCATTTT	CASSQGRARGGQPQHF
TRBV28	TRBJ1-1	TRBD1	-	TGTGCCAGCAGTTTAAGCACAGGGGTGGGCACTGAAGCTTTCTTT	CASSLSTGVGTEAFF